The 7 T cell receptor beta chains in this list originate from one sample, sequenced in a study of blood T cell repertoires in COVID-19. Produced via immunoSEQ multiplex PCR; TCRdb's table is partial and in-frame only. The table has some 260,000 clones, 75% to 90% seen once. Material: PBMCs or T cells enriched from blood (not recorded which). The source is a woman aged 30 to 39 with acute COVID-19.

The CDR3 DNA sequence: TGTGCCAGCAGCCACCCCGGGACAGGGGTCAATCAGCCCCAGCATTTT. As protein: CASSHPGTGVNQPQHF. J is TRBJ1-5 and V is TRBV4-2; TRBD1 aligns across 10 bases. The CDR3 is 16 residues long. With 3 bases clipped from V and 3 bases from J, the junction kept 5 bases outside the gene matches. Germline values: CDR1 LGHNA, CDR2 YNFKEQ.

Here the CDR3 DNA reads TGTGCCAGCAGCTTAACGGGACAGGGGACCGCCAATCAGCCCCAGCATTTT. Its translation: CASSLTGQGTANQPQHF. This chain uses TRBV7-3 with TRBJ1-5, with 10 bases aligning to TRBD1. Germline values: CDR1 SGHTA, CDR2 FQGTGA. Trimming cost V 0 bases and J 3 bases; bases outside gene matches: 5. The CDR3 loop spans 17 amino acids.

This clone was observed a handful of times. The chain combines TRBV5-1 with TRBJ2-1, with D possibly matching TRBD1 (6 bases). Germline CDR1 SGHRS, CDR2 YFSETQ. This CDR3 is 14 amino acids long. The V end was cut by 7 bases, the J end by 8 bases, with 19 bases between. In DNA, the CDR3 is TGCGCCAGCTTCACTTTAGAGCACAGGGATGAGCAGTTCTTC. This translates into CASFTLEHRDEQFF.

The J gene is TRBJ2-5, the V gene TRBV28; 14 bases align to TRBD2. The CDR3 extends over 15 amino acids. CDR1 and CDR2 from the germline V gene are MDHEN and SYDVKM. V trimming: 5 bases; J trimming: 4 bases; junction bases outside the gene matches: 3. The CDR3 protein is CASSRTSGRRETQYF. The CDR3 region has the DNA TGTGCCAGCAGTCGGACTAGCGGGAGGCGAGAGACCCAGTACTTC.

V usage is TRBV5-1 and J usage is TRBJ2-1; D is possibly TRBD1 (6 bases). There are 15 residues in the CDR3. Germline V gene data show CDR1 as SGHRS and CDR2 as YFSETQ. V was shortened by 4 bases and J by 5 bases, with 16 bases between the two germline ends. CDR3 sequence: CASSLSTGSHNEQFF. The DNA for the CDR3 is TGCGCCAGCAGCCTATCTACAGGGTCCCACAATGAGCAGTTCTTC. Looking up the rest from reference TRBV5-1 and TRBJ2-1 gives the full variable domain: KAGVTQTPRYLIKTRGQQVTLSCSPISGHRSVSWYQQTPGQGLQFLFEYFSETQRNKGNFPGRFSGRQFSNSRSEMNVSTLELGDSALYLCASSLSTGSHNEQFFGPGTRLTVL.

The chain recombines TRBV7-2 with TRBJ1-1; no clear D. Germline V lookup: CDR1 SGHTA, CDR2 FQGNSA. The V end lost 1 base, the J end lost 5 bases, and 11 bases lay between the germline ends. This CDR3 contains 14 residues. CDR3 bases: TGTGCCAGCAGCTTAGTTGTGCGGGGAACTGAAGCTTTCTTT. It codes for CASSLVVRGTEAFF.

J is TRBJ2-7 and V is TRBV18; tentative D call: TRBD1 (6 bases). This CDR3 has 14 amino acids. Germline CDR1 is KGHSH and CDR2 is LQKENI. Trimming pared 10 bases from V and 1 base from J, leaving 17 bases between. CDR3 loop: CATSVDSDSYEQYF. CDR3 sequence (DNA): TGTGCCACTTCGGTGGACAGCGATTCCTACGAGCAGTACTTC.